This T cell receptor beta chain is from a study of blood T cells in healthy people across ages. Study summary: In model experiments, template switching was able to capture about one barcoded beta molecule for every two T cells that were present.

Combining a sample-barcoded 5' primer with a J-beta primer mix, a second PCR ran for roughly 6 to 12 cycles. Every cDNA was tagged by a template-switch adaptor with 12 random nucleotides. TCRdb re-analysed the 5' RACE reads in MiXCR, keeping a single row per CDR3 protein. The sample consists of about 670,000 distinct CDR3 sequences, 40% to 50% of them appearing once. General observations from the study: Strong correlation existed between TCR beta diversity and naive T cell percentage.

Concerning this clonotype: Its antigen is undetermined.

The CDR3 has 12 residues. V shed 0 bases and J shed 6 bases, with 8 bases lying between them. Germline CDR1 is GTSNPN and CDR2 is SVGIG (reference sequence). The sample was blood. The sequence came from a man at least 80 years old in good health. The chain recombines TRBV30 with TRBJ1-1, with D unclear. As DNA, the CDR3 is TGTGCCTGGAGTGTAGGGTACTCTGAAGCTTTCTTT. This sequence encodes CAWSVGYSEAFF.